The clone carrying this TCR beta chain was seen a few times. This CDR3 contains 15 residues. Looked up from germline, CDR1 is WSHSY and CDR2 is SAAADI. J gave up 8 bases and V 0 bases, and 1 base lay outside the gene matches. This record comes from a study of early T cells in non-severe SARS-CoV-2 infection. In the study overall: Whole-blood bulk RNA, unsorted, was sequenced, and chains were unpaired.

Unique molecular identifiers were added to individual cDNA molecules. TCRdb processed the 5' RACE reads anew with MiXCR; each CDR3 protein has one entry. The profile shows 75,000 or so distinct CDR3 sequences, 13% to 15% of them singletons. The sequencing input was whole blood. This TCR was recovered from an adult who was a healthcare worker with PCR-confirmed SARS-CoV-2 infection or an uninfected control (not recorded which). The chain has TRBV10-2 and TRBJ1-6, with 10 bases lining up with TRBD1. The CDR3 DNA sequence: TGCGCCAGCAGTGAGTCGGGGACAGGGGATTCACCCCTCCACTTT. Protein product: CASSESGTGDSPLHF.